This is a list of T cell receptor beta chains from one sample in a study of siplizumab effects on memory and regulatory T cells. Produced via immunoSEQ multiplex PCR; TCRdb's table is partial and in-frame only. Of 57,000 or so clones in the sample, approximately 95% were seen once. The sequenced material came from CD8+ T cells sorted from blood. These receptors originate from a human donor in good health. The conserved cysteine and the conserved F or W are not part of the CDR3 here.

V gene,CDR3 protein
TRBV5-1,ASSLALGLAGDGSTDTQY
TRBV6-6,ASSHGVEQY
TRBV28,ASSRKYEQY
TRBV19,ASSWSEPPNQPQH
TRBV5-6,ASSLAGTSGTDTQY
TRBV10-3,AIRLSVENTEAF
TRBV19,ASSIGASTSISYEQY
TRBV7-3,ASSSGADQPQH
TRBV7-2,ASSPKWGGTSGIREQY
TRBV2,ASSEGVGEKLF
TRBV15,ATGGSSEESIREQF
TRBV4-2,ASSQEETSGYNEQF
TRBV4-2,ASSQDYRRGHTNEKLF
TRBV28,ASSFRESDTQY
TRBV11-3,ASSLYGGPNYGYT
TRBV28,ASSLSGHNTGELF
TRBV30,AWSPGDNTEAF
TRBV5-1,ASSLEGTGDTQY
TRBV2,ASRLSGRGYEQY
TRBV5-1,ASSFTGIQETQY
TRBV19,ASSMVKYYQPQH
TRBV25-1,ASSSTGPYEQY
TRBV4-3,ASSQIGTGSSPLH
TRBV29-1,SAVFAPQRYEQY
TRBV4-3,ASSQGAPGRDTQY
TRBV28,ASSLSMTNEQY
TRBV30,AWSSQGGNEQF
TRBV27,ASSTSLYLNTGELF
TRBV13,ASSFEEGGPNEQF
TRBV14,ASSRGRRSGNTIY
TRBV6-5,ASSYGQAQGTQY
TRBV7-9,ASSPIPGQGTNEQF
TRBV28,ASRSGTVNSPLH
TRBV7-9,ASSSEYDNEQF
TRBV5-4,ASSLFGTNHQETQY
TRBV2,ASRGEVYNQPQH
TRBV27,ASSGMGLHNEQF
TRBV23-1,ASSQRKGTGGWSEAF
TRBV4-2,ASSQPKYGAYEQY
TRBV12-5,ASGLVLNTGELF
TRBV19,ASSMGNSPDTQY
TRBV6-1,ASSDGAGGTGELF
TRBV7-8,ASSLTAGGRSKNIQY
TRBV4-1,ASSQELTNQPQH
TRBV7-2,ASSFTAGRTGELF
TRBV4-1,ASSQDIGSQDTQY
TRBV6-1,ASLPMTSEYNEQF
TRBV18,ASSADSLYNEQF
TRBV28,ASSPGPGNTEAF
TRBV10-1,ASRAGNTEAF
TRBV4-1,ASSPSWSVEQF